This T cell receptor beta chain was captured by sequencing in a study of shared clonotypes between healthy human individuals. The germline CDR1 and CDR2 sequences are SGHVS and FQNEAQ. Deletions cut 1 base from V and 3 bases from J, with 1 base between. This CDR3 has 11 amino acids. Findings of the study overall: When naive CD4 clonotypes were compared across four donors, 4% to 5.5% were shared. Expectations were that clonotype sharing among donors would be affected by sequencing depth.

Selected positively for CCR7 and CD45RO-negative, naive CD8 cells excluded terminally differentiated effector memory CD45RA+ cells. Donors comprised only Caucasian adults living in Nashville, Tennessee. About this clone itself: The antigen is unknown. With a much larger clone just one base away, this may be a read error. The sample contains more than one DNA sequence encoding this CDR3.

Some clones are missing from TCRdb's copy, which holds only in-frame ones; the method was immunoSEQ multiplex PCR. This table holds about 870,000 clones, around 92% found once. This TCR was sampled from a man aged 25 to 45 in good health. The chain couples TRBV7-8 to TRBJ2-7, with D hard to call. The sequenced sample consisted of naive CD8+ T cells sorted from blood. CDR3 amino acids: CASSLDYEQYF. The CDR3 region has the DNA TGTGCCAGCAGCTTAGACTACGAGCAGTACTTC.